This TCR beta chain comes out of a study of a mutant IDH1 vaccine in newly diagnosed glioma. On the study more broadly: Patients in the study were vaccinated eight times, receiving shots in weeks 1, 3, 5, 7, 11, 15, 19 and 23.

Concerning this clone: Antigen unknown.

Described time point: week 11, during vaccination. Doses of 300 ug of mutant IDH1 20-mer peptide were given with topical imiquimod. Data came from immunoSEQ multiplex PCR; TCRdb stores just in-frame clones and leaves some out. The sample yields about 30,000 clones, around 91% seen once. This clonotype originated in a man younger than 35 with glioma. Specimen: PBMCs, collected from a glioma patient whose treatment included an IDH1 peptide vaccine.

DNA for the CDR3: TGTGCCAGCAGTCCTCGCAGGGGGCAAGGCTACACCTTC. Its translation: CASSPRRGQGYTF. This chain connects TRBV6-5 to TRBJ1-2; 8 bases are a match to TRBD1. The CDR3 totals 13 residues. Germline values: CDR1 MNHEY, CDR2 SVGAGI. V lost 5 bases and J lost 8; bases outside the gene matches: 7.